This T cell receptor beta chain originates from a study of blood T cell repertoires in COVID-19. V lost 4 bases, J lost 4 bases, and 17 bases lay in between. CDR1 is SGHRS and CDR2 is YFSETQ in the germline V gene. CDR3 size: 15 residues. Original methodology: By means of reference gene primer amplification, nucleated cell counts were estimated. The protocol was immunoSEQ multiplex PCR, while the TCRdb copy is restricted to in-frame clones and leaves out a portion. V and J calls and clone size are those listed in that table; D and trimming were worked out from the DNA. The sample comprises several thousand clones, 80% to 90% of which are singletons, and 8% to 9.5% rests with the top ten.

This TCR derives from a human donor in a cohort sampled during active COVID-19. The chain links TRBV5-1 to TRBJ1-1; D remains ambiguous. Material: peripheral blood. The CDR3 here is CASSLEGGVSTEAFF. The CDR3 DNA sequence: TGCGCCAGCAGCCTCGAGGGCGGGGTTTCCACTGAAGCTTTCTTT.